This TCR beta chain derives from a study of blood T cell repertoires in COVID-19. Overall study: Donors in the United States, Italy and Spain gave samples during acute or convalescent COVID-19. PBMCs, B-cell-depleted T cells, or T cells provided the cDNA or gDNA that made up the material.

The germline V and J ends were trimmed by 6 bases and 5 bases, with 11 bases remaining between them. The V gene's germline CDR1 is SEHNR and CDR2 FQNEAQ (reference sequence). This CDR3 has 13 residues. This clone was counted a single time. Sequencing was performed with immunoSEQ multiplex PCR; in TCRdb, only in-frame clones are kept and a portion is missing. The sample consists of 120,000 to 150,000 clones, 85% to 90% of them appearing once. The source is a human donor in a cohort sampled during active COVID-19. Sequenced material: peripheral blood. This rearrangement joins TRBV7-9 to TRBJ2-4; D ambiguous. CDR3 sequence: CASSAAFENIQYF. Written as DNA, the CDR3 is TGTGCCAGCAGTGCGGCCTTTGAAAACATTCAGTACTTC.